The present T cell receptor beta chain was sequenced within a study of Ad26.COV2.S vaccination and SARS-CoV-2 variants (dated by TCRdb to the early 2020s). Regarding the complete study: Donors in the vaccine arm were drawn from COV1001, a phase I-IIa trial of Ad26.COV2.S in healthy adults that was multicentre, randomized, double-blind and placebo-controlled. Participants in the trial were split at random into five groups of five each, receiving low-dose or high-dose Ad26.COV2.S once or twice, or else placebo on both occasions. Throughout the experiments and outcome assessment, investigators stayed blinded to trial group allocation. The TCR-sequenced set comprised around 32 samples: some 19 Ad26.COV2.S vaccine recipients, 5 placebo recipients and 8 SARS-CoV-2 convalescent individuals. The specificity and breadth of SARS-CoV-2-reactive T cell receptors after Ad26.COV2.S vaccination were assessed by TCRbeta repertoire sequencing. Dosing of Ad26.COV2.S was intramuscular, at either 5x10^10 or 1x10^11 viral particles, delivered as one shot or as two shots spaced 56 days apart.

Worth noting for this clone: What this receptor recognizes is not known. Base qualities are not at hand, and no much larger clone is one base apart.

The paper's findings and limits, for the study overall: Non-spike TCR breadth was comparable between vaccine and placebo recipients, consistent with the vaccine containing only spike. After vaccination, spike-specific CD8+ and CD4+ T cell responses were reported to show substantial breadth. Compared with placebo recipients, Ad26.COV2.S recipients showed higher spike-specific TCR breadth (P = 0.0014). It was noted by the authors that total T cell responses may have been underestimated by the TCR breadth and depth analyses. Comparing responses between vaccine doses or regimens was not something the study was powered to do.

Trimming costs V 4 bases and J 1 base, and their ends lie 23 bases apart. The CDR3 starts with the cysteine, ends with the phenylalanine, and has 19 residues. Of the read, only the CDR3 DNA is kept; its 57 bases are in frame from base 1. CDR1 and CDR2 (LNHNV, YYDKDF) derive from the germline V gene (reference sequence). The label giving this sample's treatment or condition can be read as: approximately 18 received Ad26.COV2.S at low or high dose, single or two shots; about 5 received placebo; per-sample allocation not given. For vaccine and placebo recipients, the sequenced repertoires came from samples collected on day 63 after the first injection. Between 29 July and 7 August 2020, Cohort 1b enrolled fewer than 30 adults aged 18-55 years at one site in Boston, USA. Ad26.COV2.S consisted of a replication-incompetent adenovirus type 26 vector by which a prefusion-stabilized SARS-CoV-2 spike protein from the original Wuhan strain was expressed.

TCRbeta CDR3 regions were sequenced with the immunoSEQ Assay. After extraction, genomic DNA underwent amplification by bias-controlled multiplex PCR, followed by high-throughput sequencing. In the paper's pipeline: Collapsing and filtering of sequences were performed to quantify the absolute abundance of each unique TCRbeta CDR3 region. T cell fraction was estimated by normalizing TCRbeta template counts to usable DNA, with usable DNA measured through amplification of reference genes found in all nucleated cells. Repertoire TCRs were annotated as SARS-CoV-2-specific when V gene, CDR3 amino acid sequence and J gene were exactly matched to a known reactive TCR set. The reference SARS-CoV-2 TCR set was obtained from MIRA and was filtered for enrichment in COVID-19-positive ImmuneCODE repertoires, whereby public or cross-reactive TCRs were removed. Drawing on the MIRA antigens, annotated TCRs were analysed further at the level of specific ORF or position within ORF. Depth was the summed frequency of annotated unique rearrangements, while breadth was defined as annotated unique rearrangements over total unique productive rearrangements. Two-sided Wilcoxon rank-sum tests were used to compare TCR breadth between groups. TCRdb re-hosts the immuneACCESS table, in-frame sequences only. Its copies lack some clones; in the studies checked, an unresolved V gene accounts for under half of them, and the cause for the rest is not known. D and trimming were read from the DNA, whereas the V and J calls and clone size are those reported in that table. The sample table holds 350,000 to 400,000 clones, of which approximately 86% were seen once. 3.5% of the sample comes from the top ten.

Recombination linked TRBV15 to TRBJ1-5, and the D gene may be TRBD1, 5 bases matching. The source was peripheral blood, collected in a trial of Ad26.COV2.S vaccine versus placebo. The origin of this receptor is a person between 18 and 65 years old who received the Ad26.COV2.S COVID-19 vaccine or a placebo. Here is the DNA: TGTGCCACCAGCACAACCCCATCTGGGGGGTCGAGGAGCAATCAGCCCCAGCATTTT. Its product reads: CATSTTPSGGSRSNQPQHF.